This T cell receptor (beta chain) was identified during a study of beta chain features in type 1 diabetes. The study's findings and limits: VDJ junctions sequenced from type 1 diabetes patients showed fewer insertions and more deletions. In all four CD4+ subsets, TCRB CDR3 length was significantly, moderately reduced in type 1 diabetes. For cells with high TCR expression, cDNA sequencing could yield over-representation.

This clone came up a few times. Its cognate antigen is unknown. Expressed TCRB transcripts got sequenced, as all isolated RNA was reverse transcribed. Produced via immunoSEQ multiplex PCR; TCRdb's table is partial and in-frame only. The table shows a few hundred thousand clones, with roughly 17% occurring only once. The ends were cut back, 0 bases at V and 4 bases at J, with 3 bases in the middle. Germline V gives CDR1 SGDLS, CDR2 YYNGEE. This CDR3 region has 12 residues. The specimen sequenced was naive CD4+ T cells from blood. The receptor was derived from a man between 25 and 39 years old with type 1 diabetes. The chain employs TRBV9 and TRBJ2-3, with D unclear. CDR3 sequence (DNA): TGTGCCAGCAGCGTAGGGGCAGATACGCAGTATTTT. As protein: CASSVGADTQYF.